This paragraph reports one TCR beta chain. The antigen it recognizes is unknown. No quality values exist for individual bases; no much larger clone is one base distant. This sample stems from a study of blood T cell repertoires in COVID-19 (TCRdb year 2020). Describing the broader study: The collaborator samples originated in the United States, Italy and Spain and spanned the acute and convalescent phases of COVID-19. The material from the prospective study consisted of cDNA or gDNA derived from T cells, B-cell-depleted T cells, or PBMCs. Deeply sampled blood TCRbeta repertoires from subjects exposed to, actively infected with, or recovered from COVID-19 were included in the dataset. A freely available public database, intended as a resource for researchers studying the immune response to SARS-CoV-2, is where the repertoires were released. The samples were drawn from two sources: the first 160 participants of the ongoing ImmuneRACE study, and approximately 1,300 subjects contributed by 6 global collaborators. Sample metadata almost always included a de-identified subject ID, COVID-19 status, age in years and sex. Where available, HLA class I and class II types were taken from metadata supplied by the sample provider and were not determined by assay-based typing.

Beyond this particular receptor, the publication reports: How much clinical and demographic metadata was included differed by source and by participant, and the metadata was provided uncurated.

The immunoSEQ Assay, a bias-controlled multiplex PCR, was used to amplify TCRbeta CDR3 regions from genomic DNA. In the authors' own workflow: Nucleated cell counts per sample were estimated from amplification of reference gene primers within the assay. To quantify the absolute abundance of each unique TCRbeta CDR3 rearrangement, sequence reads were collapsed and filtered. For each sample, productive Simpson clonality was calculated by taking the square root of Simpson's diversity index across productive rearrangements. Imported from immuneACCESS, the table was reduced by TCRdb to in-frame sequences with V and J called. These copies leave out some clones; in studies compared against another copy, an unresolved V gene accounts for under half, and the cause of the remainder is not known. The D gene and trimming were derived from the DNA, and the V and J assignments and clone size from that table. This sample comprises hundreds of thousands of clones, approximately 91% of them detected only once. About 11% of the sample belongs to the ten largest clones.

One collaborating source in Seattle enrolled patients while the patients were actively infected and followed the patients over time throughout the course of disease. Each collaborating institution followed its own protocols to collect whole blood in K2EDTA tubes. Collaborator samples were shipped for TCRbeta analysis as frozen whole blood, isolated PBMCs, or DNA extracted from either sample type. From the cysteine up to the phenylalanine, the CDR3 has a length of 15 residues. Solely the CDR3 DNA is kept, with 45 bases framed from the first base. Here V drops 3 bases and J drops 10 bases, and the junction holds 4 bases not matched to any gene. Sequences LGHNA (CDR1) and YSLEER (CDR2) are obtained from the germline V gene.

This TCR was recovered from a woman in her twenties or thirties with COVID-19, enrolled during active disease. What was sequenced was peripheral blood. The chain is assembled from TRBV4-3 and TRBJ1-6; 12 bases in the junction line up with TRBD1. DNA sequence: TGCGCCAGCAGCCAGGCCGGGACAGGGGGCTCACCCCTCCACTTT. It specifies CASSQAGTGGSPLHF.